This T cell receptor beta chain was identified in a study of T cells in Graves' hyperthyroidism and ophthalmopathy. Germline loops: CDR1 SNHLY, CDR2 FYNNEI. This CDR3 is 12 amino acids long. Turning to this clonotype: The antigen remains undetermined. The junction shows a germline mismatch at one end, possibly a read error.

Notes on the study in general: Ophthalmopathy onset followed model prediction by a median around 6.9 months. In the blood, most expanded thyroid clonotypes above 0.001 appeared as well.

RNA transcripts yielded amplified TCR beta CDR3 regions. When the TCR CDR3 underwent first-round RT-PCR, the HTBI primer set was used. TCRdb processed the multiplex PCR reads anew with MiXCR; each CDR3 protein has one entry. The sample lists 750,000 to 950,000 distinct CDR3 sequences; more than 30% were seen once. The hyperthyroidism patients had all been newly diagnosed, and their disease duration was under 2 months. Their ages ranged from 18 to 65 years. The origin of this receptor is a young man with Graves' hyperthyroidism. Sequencing used blood. The chain recombines TRBV2 with TRBJ1-3; no reliable D call. The CDR3 DNA reads TGTGCCAGCAGCATTCAGAAAAACACCGTATATTTT. This encodes CASSIQKNTVYF.